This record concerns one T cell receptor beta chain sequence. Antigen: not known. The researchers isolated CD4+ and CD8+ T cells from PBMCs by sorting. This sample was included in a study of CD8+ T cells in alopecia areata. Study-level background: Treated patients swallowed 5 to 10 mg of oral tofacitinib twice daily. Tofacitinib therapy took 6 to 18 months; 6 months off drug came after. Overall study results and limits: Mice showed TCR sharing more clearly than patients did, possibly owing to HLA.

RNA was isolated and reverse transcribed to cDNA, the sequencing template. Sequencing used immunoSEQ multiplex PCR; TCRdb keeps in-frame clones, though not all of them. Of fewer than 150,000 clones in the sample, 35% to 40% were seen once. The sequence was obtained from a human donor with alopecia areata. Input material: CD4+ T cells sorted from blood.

The CDR3 DNA is TGCGCCAGCACCCAGGGACTAGCGGGGACAGATACGCAGTATTTT. It specifies CASTQGLAGTDTQYF. V and J are TRBV4-3 and TRBJ2-3; 13 nucleotides match TRBD2. Germline V gives CDR1 LGHNA, CDR2 YSLEER. This CDR3 has 15 amino acids. V was clipped by 7 bases and J by 3 bases; unmatched bases: 4.